What follows describes a single TCR beta chain. The antigen this receptor binds is unknown. Base qualities were left out, and no much larger clone turns up one base away. Cut back by 0 bases and 1 base, the V and J ends lie 10 bases apart. CDR1 and CDR2, per the germline V gene, are SGHVS and FNYEAQ. Reading from cysteine to phenylalanine, the CDR3 counts 15 amino acids. Only the CDR3 region is kept as DNA, spanning 45 bases read in frame from base 1. The intended sense of this specimen's treatment or condition label: roughly 19 received Ad26.COV2.S at low or high dose, single or two shots; about 5 received placebo; per-sample allocation not given. For vaccine and placebo recipients, repertoires were sequenced using samples collected on day 63 after the first injection. Cohort 1b enrolled fewer than 30 adults aged 18-55 years at a single site in Boston, USA, between 29 July and 7 August 2020. As a vaccine, Ad26.COV2.S was a replication-incompetent adenovirus type 26 vector that expressed a prefusion-stabilized SARS-CoV-2 spike protein derived from the original Wuhan strain.

The entry originates in a study of Ad26.COV2.S vaccination and SARS-CoV-2 variants (dated by TCRdb to the early 2020s). Study-wide context: Vaccine-arm donors came from COV1001, a multicentre, randomized, double-blind, placebo-controlled phase I-IIa trial of Ad26.COV2.S in healthy adults. Dosing of Ad26.COV2.S was intramuscular, at either 5x10^10 or 1x10^11 viral particles, delivered as one shot or as two shots spaced 56 days apart. TCRbeta repertoire sequencing served as the tool for gauging how specific and how broad the SARS-CoV-2-reactive T cell receptors were following Ad26.COV2.S vaccination. A total of roughly 30 samples were included in the TCR-sequenced set, comprising approximately 20 Ad26.COV2.S vaccine recipients, 5 placebo recipients and 8 SARS-CoV-2 convalescent individuals. Participants in the trial were split at random into five groups of five each, receiving low-dose or high-dose Ad26.COV2.S once or twice, or else placebo on both occasions. Throughout the experiments and outcome assessment, investigators stayed blinded to trial group allocation. The paper's findings and limits, for the study overall: Comparable non-spike TCR breadth was observed between vaccine and placebo recipients, consistent with only spike being contained in the vaccine. It was noted by the authors that total T cell responses may have been underestimated by the TCR breadth and depth analyses. Spike-specific TCR breadth was higher in Ad26.COV2.S recipients than in placebo recipients (P = 0.0014). After vaccination, substantial breadth of spike-specific CD8+ and CD4+ T cell responses was reported. The study lacked the statistical power to compare responses across vaccine doses or regimens.

TCRbeta CDR3 regions were sequenced with the immunoSEQ Assay. After extraction, genomic DNA underwent amplification by bias-controlled multiplex PCR, followed by high-throughput sequencing. The paper's processing steps were these. Collapsing and filtering of sequences were performed to quantify the absolute abundance of each unique TCRbeta CDR3 region. Usable DNA was measured by amplifying reference genes present in all nucleated cells, and TCRbeta template counts were normalized to that usable DNA to estimate T cell fraction. Repertoire TCRs were annotated as SARS-CoV-2-specific when V gene, CDR3 amino acid sequence and J gene were exactly matched to a known reactive TCR set. The reference SARS-CoV-2 TCR set was derived from MIRA and filtered for enrichment in COVID-19-positive ImmuneCODE repertoires, a step that removed public or cross-reactive TCRs. Based on the MIRA antigens, annotated TCRs were further analysed at the level of specific ORF or position within ORF. Depth was the summed frequency of annotated unique rearrangements, while breadth was defined as annotated unique rearrangements over total unique productive rearrangements. Two-sided Wilcoxon rank-sum tests were used to compare TCR breadth between groups. Held by TCRdb, this immuneACCESS table contains in-frame sequences only and omits some clones. Under half of the omission traces to an unresolved V gene where checked; the cause of the rest is unknown. V, J and clone size were drawn from that table, and D and trimming were deduced from the DNA. Counted in this sample were about 440,000 clones; around 91% of them appeared once. Together, the top ten hold less than 4.5% of the sample.

Sequenced here: peripheral blood, sampled in a trial of Ad26.COV2.S vaccine versus placebo. This receptor was taken from a person between 18 and 60 years old who received the Ad26.COV2.S COVID-19 vaccine or a placebo. This receptor chain uses TRBV7-6 and TRBJ2-7; the D gene lacks a confident call. Here is the DNA: TGTGCCAGCAGCTTAGCCGTCGGCGGTTCCTACGAGCAGTACTTC. The encoded protein is CASSLAVGGSYEQYF.